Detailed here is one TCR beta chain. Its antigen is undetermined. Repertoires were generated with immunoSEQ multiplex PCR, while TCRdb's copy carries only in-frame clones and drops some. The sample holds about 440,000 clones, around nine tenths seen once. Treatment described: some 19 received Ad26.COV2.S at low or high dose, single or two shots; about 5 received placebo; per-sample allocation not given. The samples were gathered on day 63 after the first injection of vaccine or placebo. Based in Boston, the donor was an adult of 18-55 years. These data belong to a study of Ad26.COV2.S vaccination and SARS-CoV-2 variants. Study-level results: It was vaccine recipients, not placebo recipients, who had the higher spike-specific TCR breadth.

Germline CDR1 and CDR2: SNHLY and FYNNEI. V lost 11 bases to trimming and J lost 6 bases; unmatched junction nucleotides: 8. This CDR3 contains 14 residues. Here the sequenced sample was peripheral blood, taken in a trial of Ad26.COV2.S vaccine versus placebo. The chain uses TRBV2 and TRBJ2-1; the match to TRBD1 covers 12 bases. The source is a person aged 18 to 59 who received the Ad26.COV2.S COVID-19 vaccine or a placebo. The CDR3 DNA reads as TGTGCCGGACACCGGGACAGGGGGCTCAATGAGCAGTTCTTC. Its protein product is CAGHRDRGLNEQFF.